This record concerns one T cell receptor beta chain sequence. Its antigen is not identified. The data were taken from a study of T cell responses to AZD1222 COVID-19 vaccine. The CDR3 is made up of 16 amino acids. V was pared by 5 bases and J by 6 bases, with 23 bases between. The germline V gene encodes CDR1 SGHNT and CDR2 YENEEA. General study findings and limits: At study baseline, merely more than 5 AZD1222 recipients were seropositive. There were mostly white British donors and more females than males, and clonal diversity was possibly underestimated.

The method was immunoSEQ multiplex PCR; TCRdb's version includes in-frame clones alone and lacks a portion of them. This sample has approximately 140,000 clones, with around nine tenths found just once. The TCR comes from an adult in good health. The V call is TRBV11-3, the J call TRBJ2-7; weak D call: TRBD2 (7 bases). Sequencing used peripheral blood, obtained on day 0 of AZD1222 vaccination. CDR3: CASSKLTGGVGSEQYF. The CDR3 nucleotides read TGTGCCAGCAGCAAACTGACGGGGGGCGTGGGGTCCGAGCAGTACTTC.